The subject of this entry is one TCR beta chain. Its antigen is currently unknown. This record belongs to a study of regulatory T cells in long-lasting Graves disease. Time point meaning: persistent/refractory GD, antithyroid drugs over 5 years with positive TRAb. Making the TCR library involved RNA that had been extracted from PBMCs. Per the germline V gene, CDR1 is SGHRS and CDR2 is YFSETQ. There are 13 residues in the CDR3. Trimming removed 5 bases at V and 3 bases at J, with 11 bases between. Arm-PCR of CDR3 regions and iRepertoire HTBI primers were the basis on which TCR beta libraries were built. Study processing details: Among the samples, 50 to 80 TRBV and some 15 TRBJ segments were identified. TCRdb independently ran MiXCR on the multiplex PCR reads; one entry per CDR3 protein. The V and J calls were determined by TCRdb, not by the authors. The table has a few hundred thousand distinct CDR3 sequences, roughly 20% seen once; the top ten hold 25% to 30%.

The study's findings and limits: Not thyroid tissue but only peripheral blood was studied.

The material was peripheral blood mononuclear cells (PBMCs), obtained when the disease was refractory, from a patient treated with antithyroid drugs. This clonotype originated in a woman between 40 and 55 years old with Graves disease. The chain recombines TRBV5-1 with TRBJ1-2; a weak D match, TRBD1 (5 bases). The CDR3 loop is CASRGTDDYGYTF. CDR3 nucleotides: TGCGCCAGCAGGGGGACCGACGACTATGGCTACACCTTC.